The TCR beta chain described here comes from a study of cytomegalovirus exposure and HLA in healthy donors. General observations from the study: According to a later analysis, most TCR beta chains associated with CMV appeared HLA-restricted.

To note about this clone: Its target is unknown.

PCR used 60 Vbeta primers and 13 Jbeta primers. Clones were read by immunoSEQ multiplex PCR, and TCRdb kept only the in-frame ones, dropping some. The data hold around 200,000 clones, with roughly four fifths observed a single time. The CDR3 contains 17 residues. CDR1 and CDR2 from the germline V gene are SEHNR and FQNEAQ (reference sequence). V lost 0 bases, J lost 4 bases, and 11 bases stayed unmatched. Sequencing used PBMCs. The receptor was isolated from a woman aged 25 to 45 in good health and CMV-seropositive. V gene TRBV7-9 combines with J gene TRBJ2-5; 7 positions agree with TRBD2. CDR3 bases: TGTGCCAGCAGCTTAGCGTCCTTGAGGGAGGGAAGAGAGACCCAGTACTTC. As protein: CASSLASLREGRETQYF.